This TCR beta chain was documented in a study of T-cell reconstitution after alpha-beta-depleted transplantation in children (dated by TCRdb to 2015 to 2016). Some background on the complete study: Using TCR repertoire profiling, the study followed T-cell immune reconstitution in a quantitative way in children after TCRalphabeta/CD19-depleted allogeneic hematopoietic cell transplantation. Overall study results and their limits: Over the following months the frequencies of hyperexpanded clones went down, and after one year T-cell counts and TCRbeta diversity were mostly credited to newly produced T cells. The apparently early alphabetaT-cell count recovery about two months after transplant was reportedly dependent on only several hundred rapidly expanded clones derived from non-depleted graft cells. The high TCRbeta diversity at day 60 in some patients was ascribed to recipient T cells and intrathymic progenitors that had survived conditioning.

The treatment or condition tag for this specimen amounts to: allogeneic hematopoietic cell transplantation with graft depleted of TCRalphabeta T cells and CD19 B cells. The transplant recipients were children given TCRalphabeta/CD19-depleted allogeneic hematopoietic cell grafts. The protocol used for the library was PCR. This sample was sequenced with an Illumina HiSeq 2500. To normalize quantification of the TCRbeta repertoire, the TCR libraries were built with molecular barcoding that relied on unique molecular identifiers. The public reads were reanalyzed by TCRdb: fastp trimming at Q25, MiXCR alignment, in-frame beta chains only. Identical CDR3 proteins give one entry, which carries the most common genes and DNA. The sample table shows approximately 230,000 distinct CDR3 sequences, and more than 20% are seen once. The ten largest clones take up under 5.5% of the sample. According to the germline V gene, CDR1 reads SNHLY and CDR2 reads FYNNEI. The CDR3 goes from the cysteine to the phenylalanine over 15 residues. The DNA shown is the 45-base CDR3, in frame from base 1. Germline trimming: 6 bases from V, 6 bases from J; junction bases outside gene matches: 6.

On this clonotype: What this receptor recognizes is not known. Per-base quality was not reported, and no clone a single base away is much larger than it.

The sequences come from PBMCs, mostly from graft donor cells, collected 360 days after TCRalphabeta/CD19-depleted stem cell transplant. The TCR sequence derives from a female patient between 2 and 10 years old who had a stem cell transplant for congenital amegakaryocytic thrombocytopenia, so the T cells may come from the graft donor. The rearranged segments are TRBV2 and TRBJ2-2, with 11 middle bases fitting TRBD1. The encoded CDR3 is CASRAGTGGSGELFF. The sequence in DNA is TGTGCCAGCAGAGCCGGGACAGGGGGATCCGGGGAGCTGTTTTTT.